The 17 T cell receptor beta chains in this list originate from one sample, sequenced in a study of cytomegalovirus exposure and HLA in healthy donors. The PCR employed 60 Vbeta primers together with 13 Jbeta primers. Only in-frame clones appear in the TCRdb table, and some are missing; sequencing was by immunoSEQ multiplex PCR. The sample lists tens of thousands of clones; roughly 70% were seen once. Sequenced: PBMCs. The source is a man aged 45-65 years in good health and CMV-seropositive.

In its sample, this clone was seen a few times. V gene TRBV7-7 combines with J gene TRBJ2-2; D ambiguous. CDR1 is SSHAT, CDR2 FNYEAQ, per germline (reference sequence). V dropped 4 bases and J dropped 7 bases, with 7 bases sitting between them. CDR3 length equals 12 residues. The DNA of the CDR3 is TGTGCCAGCAGCTCACCGAGCGGGGAGCTGTTTTTT. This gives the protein CASSSPSGELFF.

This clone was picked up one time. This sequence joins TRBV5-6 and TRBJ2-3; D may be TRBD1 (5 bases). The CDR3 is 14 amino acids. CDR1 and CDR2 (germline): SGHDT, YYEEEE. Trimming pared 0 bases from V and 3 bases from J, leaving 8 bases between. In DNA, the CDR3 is TGTGCCAGCAGCTTGGGACAGAAGACAGATACGCAGTATTTT. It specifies CASSLGQKTDTQYF.

The CDR3 sequence is CASSSSGEERGPREQYF. The CDR3 DNA reads TGTGCCAGCAGCTCTAGCGGGGAGGAGCGGGGGCCCAGAGAGCAGTACTTC. The chain couples TRBV7-2 to TRBJ2-7, with 9 bases fitting TRBD2. The CDR3 consists of 17 residues. Germline assignment: CDR1 SGHTA and CDR2 FQGNSA. The ends lost 4 bases at V and 7 bases at J; junction bases unmatched: 17. Full variable domain (outside the CDR3, taken from reference TRBV7-2 and TRBJ2-7): GAGVSQSPSNKVTEKGKDVELRCDPISGHTALYWYRQSLGQGLEFLIYFQGNSAPDKSGLPSDRFSAERTGGSVSTLTIQRTQQEDSAVYLCASSSSGEERGPREQYFGPGTRLTVT.

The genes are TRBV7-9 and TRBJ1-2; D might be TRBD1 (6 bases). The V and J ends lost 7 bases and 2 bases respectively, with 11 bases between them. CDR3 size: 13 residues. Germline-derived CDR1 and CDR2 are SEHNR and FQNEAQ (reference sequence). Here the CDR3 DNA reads TGTGCCAGCACCCGGGACACGAACTATGGCTACACCTTC. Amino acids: CASTRDTNYGYTF.

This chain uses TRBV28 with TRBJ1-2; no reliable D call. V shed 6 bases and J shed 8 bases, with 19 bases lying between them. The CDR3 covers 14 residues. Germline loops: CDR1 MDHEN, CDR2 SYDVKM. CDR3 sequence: CASSPGILAMGYTF. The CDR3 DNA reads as TGTGCCAGCAGCCCCGGGATCCTTGCTATGGGCTACACCTTC.

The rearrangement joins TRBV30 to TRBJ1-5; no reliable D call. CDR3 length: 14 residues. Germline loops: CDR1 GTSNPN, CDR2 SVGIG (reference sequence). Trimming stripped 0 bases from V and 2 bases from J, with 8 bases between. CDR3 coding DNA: TGTGCCTGGAGTGTGTACCAGGGCAATCAGCCCCAGCATTTT. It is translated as CAWSVYQGNQPQHF.

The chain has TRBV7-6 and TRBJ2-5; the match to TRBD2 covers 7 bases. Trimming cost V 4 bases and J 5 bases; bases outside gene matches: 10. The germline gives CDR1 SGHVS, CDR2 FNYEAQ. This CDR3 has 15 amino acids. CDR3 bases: TGTGCCAGCAGCTCGTCGGGGGGTAGGTCGGAGACCCAGTACTTC. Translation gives CASSSSGGRSETQYF.

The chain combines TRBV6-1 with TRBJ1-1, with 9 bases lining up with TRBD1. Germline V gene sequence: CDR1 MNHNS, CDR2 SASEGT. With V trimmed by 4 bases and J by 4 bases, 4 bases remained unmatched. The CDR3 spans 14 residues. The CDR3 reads CASSVRDRATEAFF. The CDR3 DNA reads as TGTGCCAGCAGTGTTCGGGACAGGGCCACTGAAGCTTTCTTT.

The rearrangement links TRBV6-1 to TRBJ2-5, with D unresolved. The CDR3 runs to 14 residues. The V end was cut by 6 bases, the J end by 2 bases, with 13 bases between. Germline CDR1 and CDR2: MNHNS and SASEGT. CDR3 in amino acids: CASSEEFPQETQYF. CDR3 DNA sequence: TGTGCCAGCAGCGAGGAGTTCCCACAAGAGACCCAGTACTTC.

The CDR3 bases are TGTGCCAGCAGCAACCAACAAACCCAGGGGATCGGCAATCAGCCCCAGCATTTT. Translated, it gives CASSNQQTQGIGNQPQHF. The chain recombines TRBV7-9 with TRBJ1-5, with D perhaps matching TRBD1 (6 bases). Germline CDR1 SEHNR, CDR2 FQNEAQ (reference sequence). This CDR3 contains 18 residues. V was trimmed by 5 bases and J by 2 bases, leaving 22 bases between them.

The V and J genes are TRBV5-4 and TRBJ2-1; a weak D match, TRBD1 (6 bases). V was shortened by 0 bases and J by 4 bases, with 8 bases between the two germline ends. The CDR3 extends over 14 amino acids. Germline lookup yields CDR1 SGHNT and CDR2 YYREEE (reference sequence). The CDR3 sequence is CASSLGTVYNEQFF. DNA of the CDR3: TGTGCCAGCAGCTTGGGGACAGTGTACAATGAGCAGTTCTTC.

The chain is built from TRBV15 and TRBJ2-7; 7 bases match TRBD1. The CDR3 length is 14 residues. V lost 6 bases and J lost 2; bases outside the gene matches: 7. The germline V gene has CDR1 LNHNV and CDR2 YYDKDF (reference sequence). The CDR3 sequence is CATRQGSIAYEQYF. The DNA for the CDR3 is TGTGCCACCAGACAGGGGTCGATCGCCTACGAGCAGTACTTC.

CDR3 amino acids: CASSLEAGSTDTQYF. The CDR3 DNA reads as TGTGCCAGCAGCTTGGAGGCGGGGTCCACAGATACGCAGTATTTT. This chain connects TRBV5-4 to TRBJ2-3, with D perhaps TRBD2 (6 bases). V lost 0 bases and J lost 2, with 10 bases in between. Germline values: CDR1 SGHNT, CDR2 YYREEE (reference sequence). The CDR3 contains 15 residues.

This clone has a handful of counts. The CDR3 DNA is TGTGCCAGCAGTGCTTACGGGGGACAGTCGAATGAAAAACTGTTTTTT. It yields the protein CASSAYGGQSNEKLFF. The V and J genes are TRBV25-1 and TRBJ1-4; 7 bases are shared with TRBD1. The CDR3 has 16 amino acids. CDR1 is MGHDK and CDR2 is SYGVNS in the germline V gene. V shed 4 bases, J shed 5 bases, and the junction held 10 bases outside the gene matches.

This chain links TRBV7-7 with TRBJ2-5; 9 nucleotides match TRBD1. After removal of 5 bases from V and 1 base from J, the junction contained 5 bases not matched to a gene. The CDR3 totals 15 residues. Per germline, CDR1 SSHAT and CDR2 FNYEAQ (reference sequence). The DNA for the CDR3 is TGTGCCAGCAGCCAAGGACAGGGGTCCCAAGAGACCCAGTACTTC. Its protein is CASSQGQGSQETQYF.

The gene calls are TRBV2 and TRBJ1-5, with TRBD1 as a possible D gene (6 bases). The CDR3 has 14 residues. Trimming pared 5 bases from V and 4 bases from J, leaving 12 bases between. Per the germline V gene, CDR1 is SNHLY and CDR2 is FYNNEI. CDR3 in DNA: TGTGCCAGCAGTCGAGGGGGTGGAAATCAGCCCCAGCATTTT. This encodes CASSRGGGNQPQHF.

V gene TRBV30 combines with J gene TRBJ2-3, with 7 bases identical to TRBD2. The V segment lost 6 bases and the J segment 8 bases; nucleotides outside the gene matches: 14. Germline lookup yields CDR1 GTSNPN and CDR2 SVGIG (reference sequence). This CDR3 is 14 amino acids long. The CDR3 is CACPAAGRGGTQYF. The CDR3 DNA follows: TGTGCCTGCCCCGCAGCGGGGAGAGGAGGTACGCAGTATTTT.